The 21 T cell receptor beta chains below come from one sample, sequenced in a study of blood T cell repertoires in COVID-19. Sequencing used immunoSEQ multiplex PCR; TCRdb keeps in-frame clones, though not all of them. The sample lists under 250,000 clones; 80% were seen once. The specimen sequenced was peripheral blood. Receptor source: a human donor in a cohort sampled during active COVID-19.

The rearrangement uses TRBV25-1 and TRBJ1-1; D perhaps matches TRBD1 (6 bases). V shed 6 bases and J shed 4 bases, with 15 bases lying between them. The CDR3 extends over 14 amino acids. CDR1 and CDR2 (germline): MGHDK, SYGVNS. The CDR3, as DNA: TGTGCCAGCAGCGTCTCAGGGGCAGGCACTGAAGCTTTCTTT. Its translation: CASSVSGAGTEAFF.

The CDR3 DNA sequence: TGTGCCAGCAGTCCAATCCTGACCGCCTGGGGGGATGAAAAACTGTTTTTT. Its protein is CASSPILTAWGDEKLFF. The chain joins TRBV28 to TRBJ1-4, with D possibly matching TRBD1 (5 bases). Germline lookup yields CDR1 MDHEN and CDR2 SYDVKM. This CDR3 comprises 17 residues. Deletions cut 5 bases from V and 6 bases from J, with 22 bases between. Combining the CDR3 with reference TRBV28 and TRBJ1-4 gives the whole variable domain DVKVTQSSRYLVKRTGEKVFLECVQDMDHENMFWYRQDPGLGLRLIYFSYDVKMKEKGDIPEGYSVSREKKERFSLILESASTNQTSMYLCASSPILTAWGDEKLFFGSGTQLSVL.

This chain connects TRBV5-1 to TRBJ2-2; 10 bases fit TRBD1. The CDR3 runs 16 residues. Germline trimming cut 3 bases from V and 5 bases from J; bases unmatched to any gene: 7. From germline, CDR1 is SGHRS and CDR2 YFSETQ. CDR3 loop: CASSSTGGQGTGELFF. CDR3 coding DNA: TGCGCCAGCAGCTCGACGGGGGGACAGGGGACCGGGGAGCTGTTTTTT. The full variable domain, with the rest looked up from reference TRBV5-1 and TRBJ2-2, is KAGVTQTPRYLIKTRGQQVTLSCSPISGHRSVSWYQQTPGQGLQFLFEYFSETQRNKGNFPGRFSGRQFSNSRSEMNVSTLELGDSALYLCASSSTGGQGTGELFFGEGSRLTVL.

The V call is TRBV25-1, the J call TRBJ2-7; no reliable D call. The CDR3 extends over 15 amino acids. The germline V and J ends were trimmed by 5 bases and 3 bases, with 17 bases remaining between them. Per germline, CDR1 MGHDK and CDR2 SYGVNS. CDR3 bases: TGTGCCAGCAGTTTAACCGGGTCCCCCAACTACGAGCAGTACTTC. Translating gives CASSLTGSPNYEQYF.

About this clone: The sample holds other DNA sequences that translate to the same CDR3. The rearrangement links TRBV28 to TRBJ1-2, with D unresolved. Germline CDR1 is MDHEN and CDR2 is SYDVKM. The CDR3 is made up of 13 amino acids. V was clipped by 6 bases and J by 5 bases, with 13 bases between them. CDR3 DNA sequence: TGTGCCAGCAGCCTTAGCTCAGTTTATGGCTACACCTTC. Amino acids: CASSLSSVYGYTF.

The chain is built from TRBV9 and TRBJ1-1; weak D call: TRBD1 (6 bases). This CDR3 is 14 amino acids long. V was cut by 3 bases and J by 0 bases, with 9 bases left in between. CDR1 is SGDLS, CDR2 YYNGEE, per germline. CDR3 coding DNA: TGTGCCAGCAGCGCACAGGGCCTGAACACTGAAGCTTTCTTT. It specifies CASSAQGLNTEAFF.

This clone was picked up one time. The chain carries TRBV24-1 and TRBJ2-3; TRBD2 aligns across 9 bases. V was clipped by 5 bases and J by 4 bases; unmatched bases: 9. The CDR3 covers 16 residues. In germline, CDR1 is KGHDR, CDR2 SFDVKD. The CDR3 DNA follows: TGTGCCACCAGTGGGGGCCCTAGCGGGAACTCAGATACGCAGTATTTT. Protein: CATSGGPSGNSDTQYF.

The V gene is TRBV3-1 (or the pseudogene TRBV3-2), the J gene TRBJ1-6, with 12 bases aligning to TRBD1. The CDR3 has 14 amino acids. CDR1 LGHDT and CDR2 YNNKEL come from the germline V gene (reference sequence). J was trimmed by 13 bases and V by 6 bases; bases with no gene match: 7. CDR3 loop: CASRTGTGGLPLHF. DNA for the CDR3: TGTGCCAGCAGGACCGGGACAGGGGGCCTGCCCCTCCACTTT.

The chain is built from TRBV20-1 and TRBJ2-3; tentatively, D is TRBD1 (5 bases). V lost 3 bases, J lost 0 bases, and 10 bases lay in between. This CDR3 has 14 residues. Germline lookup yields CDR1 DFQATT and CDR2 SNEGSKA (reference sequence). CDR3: CSASKDTSTDTQYF. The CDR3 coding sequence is TGCAGTGCTAGTAAGGACACTAGCACAGATACGCAGTATTTT.

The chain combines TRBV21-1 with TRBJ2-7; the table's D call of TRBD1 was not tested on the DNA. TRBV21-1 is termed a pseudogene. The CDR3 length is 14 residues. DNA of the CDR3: TGTGCCAGCAGCACCCAGGGACAGGGCGGCGAGCAGTACTTC. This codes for CASSTQGQGGEQYF.

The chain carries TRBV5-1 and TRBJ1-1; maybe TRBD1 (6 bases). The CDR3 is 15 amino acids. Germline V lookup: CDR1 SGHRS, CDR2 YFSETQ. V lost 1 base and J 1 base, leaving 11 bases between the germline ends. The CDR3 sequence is CASSLTPDRNTEAFF. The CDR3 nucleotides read TGCGCCAGCAGCTTGACGCCGGACAGGAACACTGAAGCTTTCTTT.

The chain's CDR3 is CATSRGRATATGEQFF. CDR3 DNA sequence: TGTGCCACCAGCAGGGGGAGAGCGACCGCTACCGGTGAGCAGTTCTTC. J is TRBJ2-1 and V is TRBV15, with a weak D call TRBD2 (5 bases). Germline V lookup: CDR1 LNHNV, CDR2 YYDKDF (reference sequence). Trimming pared 3 bases from V and 9 bases from J, leaving 21 bases between. The CDR3 totals 16 residues.

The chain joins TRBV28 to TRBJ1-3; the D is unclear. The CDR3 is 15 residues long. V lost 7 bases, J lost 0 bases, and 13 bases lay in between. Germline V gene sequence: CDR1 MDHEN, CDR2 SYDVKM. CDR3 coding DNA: TGTGCCAGCATCCCCTCCCGGGGCTCTGGAAACACCATATATTTT. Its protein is CASIPSRGSGNTIYF. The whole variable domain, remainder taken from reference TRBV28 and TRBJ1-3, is DVKVTQSSRYLVKRTGEKVFLECVQDMDHENMFWYRQDPGLGLRLIYFSYDVKMKEKGDIPEGYSVSREKKERFSLILESASTNQTSMYLCASIPSRGSGNTIYFGEGSWLTVV.

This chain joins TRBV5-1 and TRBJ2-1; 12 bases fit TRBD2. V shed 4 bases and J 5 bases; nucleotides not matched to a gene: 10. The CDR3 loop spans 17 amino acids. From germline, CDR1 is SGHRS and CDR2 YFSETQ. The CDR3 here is CASSPRLAGVIDNEQFF. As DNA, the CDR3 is TGCGCCAGCAGCCCGAGACTAGCGGGAGTGATTGACAATGAGCAGTTCTTC.

The CDR3 loop reads CATSDLAREGDHEQFF. As DNA, the CDR3 is TGTGCCACCAGTGATTTAGCGCGGGAGGGAGATCATGAGCAGTTCTTC. The chain couples TRBV24-1 to TRBJ2-1, with TRBD2 matching over 9 bases. Losses at the gene ends were 1 base for V and 8 bases for J; bases not matched to a gene: 8. Germline CDR1 and CDR2: KGHDR and SFDVKD. The CDR3 runs to 16 residues.

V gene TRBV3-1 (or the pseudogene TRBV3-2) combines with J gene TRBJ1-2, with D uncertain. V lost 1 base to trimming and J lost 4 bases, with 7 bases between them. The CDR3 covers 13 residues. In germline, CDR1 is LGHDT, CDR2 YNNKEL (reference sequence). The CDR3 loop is CASSQARGYGYTF. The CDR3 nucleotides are TGTGCCAGCAGCCAAGCTCGGGGCTATGGCTACACCTTC.

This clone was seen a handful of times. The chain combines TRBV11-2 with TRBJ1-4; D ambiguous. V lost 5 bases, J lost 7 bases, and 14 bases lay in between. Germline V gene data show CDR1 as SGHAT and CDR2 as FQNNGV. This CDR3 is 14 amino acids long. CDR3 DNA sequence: TGTGCCAGCAGCCGGCGGGGAGCGGGTGAAAAACTGTTTTTT. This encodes CASSRRGAGEKLFF.

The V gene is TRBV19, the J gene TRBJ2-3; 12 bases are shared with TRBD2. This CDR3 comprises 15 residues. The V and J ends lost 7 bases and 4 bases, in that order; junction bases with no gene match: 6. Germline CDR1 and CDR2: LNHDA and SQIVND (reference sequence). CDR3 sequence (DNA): TGTGCCAGTACCACGACTAGCGGGGGTTCAGATACGCAGTATTTT. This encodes CASTTTSGGSDTQYF.

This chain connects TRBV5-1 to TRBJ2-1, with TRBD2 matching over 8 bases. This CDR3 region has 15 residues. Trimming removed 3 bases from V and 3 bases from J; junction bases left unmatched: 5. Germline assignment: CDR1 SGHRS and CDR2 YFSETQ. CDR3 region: CASSSTSVHYNEQFF. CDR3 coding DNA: TGCGCCAGCAGCTCGACTAGCGTCCACTACAATGAGCAGTTCTTC.

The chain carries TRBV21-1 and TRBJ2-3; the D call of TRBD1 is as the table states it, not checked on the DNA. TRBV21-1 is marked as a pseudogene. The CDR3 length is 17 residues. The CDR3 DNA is TGTGCCAGCAGCAAAGCGGGACAGGGGGCTGATACAGATACGCAGTATTTT. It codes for CASSKAGQGADTDTQYF.

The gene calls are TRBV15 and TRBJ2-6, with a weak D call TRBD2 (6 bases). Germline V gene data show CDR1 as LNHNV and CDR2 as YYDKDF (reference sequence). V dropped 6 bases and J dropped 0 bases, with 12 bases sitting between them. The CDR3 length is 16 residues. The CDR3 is CATRGGLSSGANVLTF. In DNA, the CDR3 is TGTGCCACCAGGGGGGGACTCAGCTCTGGGGCCAACGTCCTGACTTTC.